This is a list of T cell receptor beta chains from one sample in a study of CD8 T cells in ankylosing spondylitis. Using its own MiXCR run on the 5' RACE reads, TCRdb lists one record per CDR3 protein. In the table there are 300,000 to 350,000 distinct CDR3 sequences, about a fifth of which are singletons. The sample consisted of blood, either unsorted or a sorted T cell fraction (not recorded which). All receptors come from a female donor with ankylosing spondylitis or in good health (not recorded which). CDR3s include the opening cysteine and the closing phenylalanine or tryptophan. A D gene is named only where the DNA matches it firmly. Clone sizes are given selectively: once, few, many, or a class where the clone is expanded.

cdr3_length: 14
d_call: -
v_call: TRBV15
j_call: TRBJ2-7
clone_size: -
cdr3_nt: TGTGCCACCAGCAGAGATGGAGGGGCCTACGAGCAGTACTTC
cdr3_aa: CATSRDGGAYEQYF

cdr3_length: 15
d_call: -
v_call: TRBV7-2
j_call: TRBJ1-2
clone_size: few
cdr3_nt: TGTGCCAGCAGCTTACCCCAGGGGCTCGGCTATGGCTACACCTTC
cdr3_aa: CASSLPQGLGYGYTF

cdr3_length: 16
d_call: TRBD2
v_call: TRBV24-1
j_call: TRBJ2-3
clone_size: -
cdr3_nt: TGTGCCACCAGTGATTCCGGGGGGGGGACTAGGGATACGCAGTATTTT
cdr3_aa: CATSDSGGGTRDTQYF

cdr3_length: 15
d_call: -
v_call: TRBV14
j_call: TRBJ2-7
clone_size: few
cdr3_nt: TGTGCCAGCAGCCAAGATTTGGGGGGAACCTACGAGCAGTACTTC
cdr3_aa: CASSQDLGGTYEQYF

cdr3_length: 15
d_call: -
v_call: TRBV4-2
j_call: TRBJ2-1
clone_size: few
cdr3_nt: TGTGCCAGCAGCCAAGATTATCGAGCCTACAATGAGCAGTTCTTC
cdr3_aa: CASSQDYRAYNEQFF

cdr3_length: 15
d_call: TRBD1
v_call: TRBV7-2
j_call: TRBJ2-7
clone_size: -
cdr3_nt: TGTGCCAGCAGCCCCATGACAGGGGGGGTTTCGGAGCAGTACTTC
cdr3_aa: CASSPMTGGVSEQYF

cdr3_length: 14
d_call: -
v_call: TRBV10-3
j_call: TRBJ2-2
clone_size: few
cdr3_nt: TGTGCCGCCACAAGGGGAGCGAGCACCGGGGAGCTGTTTTTT
cdr3_aa: CAATRGASTGELFF

cdr3_length: 15
d_call: TRBD1
v_call: TRBV18
j_call: TRBJ1-2
clone_size: -
cdr3_nt: TGTGCCAGCTCACCCGGGGCGGGACAGGTCTATGGCTACACCTTC
cdr3_aa: CASSPGAGQVYGYTF

cdr3_length: 15
d_call: -
v_call: TRBV12-3/TRBV12-4
j_call: TRBJ1-1
clone_size: -
cdr3_nt: TGTGCCAGCAGTCCATACAGGTCGGGGAGGACTGAAGCTTTCTTT
cdr3_aa: CASSPYRSGRTEAFF

cdr3_length: 19
d_call: -
v_call: TRBV11-2
j_call: TRBJ1-2
clone_size: few
cdr3_nt: TGTGCCAGCAGCTCCATACGCCCAGAGCGGCATGGGGGCGACTATGGCTACACCTTC
cdr3_aa: CASSSIRPERHGGDYGYTF

cdr3_length: 14
d_call: -
v_call: TRBV28
j_call: TRBJ2-4
clone_size: -
cdr3_nt: TGTGCCAGCAGTCCGGGCACTCCGAAAAACATTCAGTACTTC
cdr3_aa: CASSPGTPKNIQYF

cdr3_length: 15
d_call: -
v_call: TRBV5-5
j_call: TRBJ1-6
clone_size: -
cdr3_nt: TGTGCCAGCAGCTTAGTGCATGGAAATAATTCACCCCTCCACTTT
cdr3_aa: CASSLVHGNNSPLHF

cdr3_length: 13
d_call: -
v_call: TRBV10-3
j_call: TRBJ1-1
clone_size: few
cdr3_nt: TGTGCCATCAGTGAGTCCCAGAACACTGAAGCTTTCTTT
cdr3_aa: CAISESQNTEAFF

cdr3_length: 14
d_call: TRBD1
v_call: TRBV4-2
j_call: TRBJ1-2
clone_size: few
cdr3_nt: TGTGCCAGCAGCCAAGCGGGACAGCACTATGGCTACACCTTC
cdr3_aa: CASSQAGQHYGYTF

cdr3_length: 13
d_call: -
v_call: TRBV20-1
j_call: TRBJ1-1
clone_size: -
cdr3_nt: TGCAGTGCTAGAGAGAGGAGGAACACTGAAGCTTTCTTT
cdr3_aa: CSARERRNTEAFF

cdr3_length: 17
d_call: TRBD2
v_call: TRBV12-3/TRBV12-4
j_call: TRBJ2-2
clone_size: -
cdr3_nt: TGTGCCAGCAGTTTCGAGCTAGCGGGGTTGAACACCGGGGAGCTGTTTTTT
cdr3_aa: CASSFELAGLNTGELFF

cdr3_length: 15
d_call: TRBD2
v_call: TRBV12-3/TRBV12-4
j_call: TRBJ2-1
clone_size: many
cdr3_nt: TGTGCCAGCAGTTTGACTAGCGGGAGGGCAGGCGAGCAGTTCTTC
cdr3_aa: CASSLTSGRAGEQFF

cdr3_length: 13
d_call: -
v_call: TRBV20-1
j_call: TRBJ2-1
clone_size: few
cdr3_nt: TGCAGTGCTAGTGCAGGCTGGCTGGAGGAGCAGTTCTTC
cdr3_aa: CSASAGWLEEQFF

cdr3_length: 11
d_call: -
v_call: TRBV2
j_call: TRBJ2-7
clone_size: once
cdr3_nt: TGTGCCAGCAGTGTCTCAGAAAGGCAGTACTTC
cdr3_aa: CASSVSERQYF

cdr3_length: 15
d_call: TRBD1
v_call: TRBV10-3
j_call: TRBJ2-3
clone_size: once
cdr3_nt: TGTGCCATCAGTCCGGACAGGGGGGGGGTAGATACGCAGTATTTT
cdr3_aa: CAISPDRGGVDTQYF

cdr3_length: 14
d_call: -
v_call: TRBV7-6
j_call: TRBJ2-2
clone_size: -
cdr3_nt: TGTGCCAGCAGCGGACCCGGGAACACCGGGGAGCTGTTTTTT
cdr3_aa: CASSGPGNTGELFF

cdr3_length: 15
d_call: -
v_call: TRBV20-1
j_call: TRBJ2-5
clone_size: few
cdr3_nt: TGCAGTGCTTACCCAGTGGGCAGCCTAGTGGAGACCCAGTACTTC
cdr3_aa: CSAYPVGSLVETQYF

cdr3_length: 11
d_call: -
v_call: TRBV5-6
j_call: TRBJ2-4
clone_size: few
cdr3_nt: TGTGCCAGCAGCTATGACCGGACGGGGTACTTC
cdr3_aa: CASSYDRTGYF

cdr3_length: 14
d_call: TRBD2
v_call: TRBV5-6
j_call: TRBJ2-5
clone_size: few
cdr3_nt: TGTGCCAGCAGCCAAAGGACTAGCCTTGGGACCCAGTACTTC
cdr3_aa: CASSQRTSLGTQYF

cdr3_length: 15
d_call: -
v_call: TRBV19
j_call: TRBJ1-1
clone_size: few
cdr3_nt: TGTGCCAGTAGCCCTTGGGGGGACGTGAACACTGAAGCTTTCTTT
cdr3_aa: CASSPWGDVNTEAFF

cdr3_length: 14
d_call: TRBD2
v_call: TRBV7-9
j_call: TRBJ2-2
clone_size: few
cdr3_nt: TGTGCCAGCAGCTTAAGCGGGATCACCGGGGAGCTGTTTTTT
cdr3_aa: CASSLSGITGELFF

cdr3_length: 14
d_call: -
v_call: TRBV5-1
j_call: TRBJ2-5
clone_size: -
cdr3_nt: TGCGCCAGCAGCTTGACGATCCCCGATGAGACCCAGTACTTC
cdr3_aa: CASSLTIPDETQYF

cdr3_length: 17
d_call: TRBD2
v_call: TRBV9
j_call: TRBJ2-1
clone_size: -
cdr3_nt: TGTGCCAGCAGCGTTGGACTAGCGGGAGGTTCCTACAATGAGCAGTTCTTC
cdr3_aa: CASSVGLAGGSYNEQFF

cdr3_length: 14
d_call: -
v_call: TRBV27
j_call: TRBJ2-7
clone_size: few
cdr3_nt: TGTGCCAGCAGTCTGGGAAGGGTCGGGTACGAGCAGTACTTC
cdr3_aa: CASSLGRVGYEQYF

cdr3_length: 13
d_call: -
v_call: TRBV5-6
j_call: TRBJ1-1
clone_size: -
cdr3_nt: TGTGCCAGCAGCTTTCAAGCGAACACTGAAGCTTTCTTT
cdr3_aa: CASSFQANTEAFF

cdr3_length: 13
d_call: -
v_call: TRBV15
j_call: TRBJ1-2
clone_size: few
cdr3_nt: TGTGCCACCAGCAGCTCTAGGTTCTATGGCTACACCTTC
cdr3_aa: CATSSSRFYGYTF

cdr3_length: 19
d_call: TRBD1
v_call: TRBV6-1
j_call: TRBJ2-1
clone_size: few
cdr3_nt: TGTGCCAGCAGTGAATCGGCGCCCCAGGCGGGACAGGGGACGAATGAGCAGTTCTTC
cdr3_aa: CASSESAPQAGQGTNEQFF

cdr3_length: 15
d_call: -
v_call: TRBV12-3/TRBV12-4
j_call: TRBJ2-1
clone_size: -
cdr3_nt: TGTGCCAGCACCGAAACTCCGGGCCAGTCGTTGGAGCAGTTCTTC
cdr3_aa: CASTETPGQSLEQFF